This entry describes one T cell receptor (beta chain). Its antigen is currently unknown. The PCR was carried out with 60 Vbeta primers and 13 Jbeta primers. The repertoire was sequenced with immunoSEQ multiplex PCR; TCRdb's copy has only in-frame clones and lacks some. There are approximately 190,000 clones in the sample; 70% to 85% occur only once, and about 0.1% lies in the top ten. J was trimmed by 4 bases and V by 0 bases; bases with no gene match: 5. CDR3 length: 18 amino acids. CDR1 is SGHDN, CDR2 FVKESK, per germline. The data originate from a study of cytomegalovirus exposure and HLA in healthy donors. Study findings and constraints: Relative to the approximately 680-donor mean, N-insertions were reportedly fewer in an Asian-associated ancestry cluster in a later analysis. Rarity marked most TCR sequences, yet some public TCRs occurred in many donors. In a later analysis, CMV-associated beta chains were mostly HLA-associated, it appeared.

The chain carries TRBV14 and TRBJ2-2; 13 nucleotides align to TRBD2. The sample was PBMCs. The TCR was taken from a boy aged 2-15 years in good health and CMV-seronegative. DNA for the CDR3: TGTGCCAGCAGCCAAGATTGGACTAGCGGGGGAATCACCGGGGAGCTGTTTTTT. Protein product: CASSQDWTSGGITGELFF. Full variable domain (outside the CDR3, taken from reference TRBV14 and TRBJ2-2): EAGVTQFPSHSVIEKGQTVTLRCDPISGHDNLYWYRRVMGKEIKFLLHFVKESKQDESGMPNNRFLAERTGGTYSTLKVQPAELEDSGVYFCASSQDWTSGGITGELFFGEGSRLTVL.